Listed here are 15 T cell receptor beta chains from one sample, sequenced in a study of blood T cell repertoires in COVID-19. Produced via immunoSEQ multiplex PCR; TCRdb's table is partial and in-frame only. The sample has roughly 250,000 clones, around nine tenths seen once. The sample consisted of PBMCs or T cells enriched from blood (not recorded which). These receptor sequences come from a woman in her forties or fifties who had recovered from COVID-19.

The rearrangement uses TRBV30 and TRBJ1-1; 7 bases line up with TRBD1. From germline, CDR1 is GTSNPN and CDR2 SVGIG (reference sequence). The CDR3 consists of 15 residues. V trimming: 1 base; J trimming: 7 bases; junction bases outside the gene matches: 12. The CDR3, as DNA: TGTGCCTGGAGTGGTGCCGACCGGGACAGCAGTGAAGCTTTCTTT. Its translation is CAWSGADRDSSEAFF.

The rearrangement links TRBV3-1 (or the pseudogene TRBV3-2) to TRBJ1-3; maybe TRBD1 (6 bases). The CDR3 sequence is 17 residues long. Trimming took 0 bases from V and 0 from J, leaving 12 bases between them. The germline gives CDR1 LGHDT, CDR2 YNNKEL (reference sequence). The DNA for the CDR3 is TGTGCCAGCAGCCAAGATCGGACAGCGTTCTCTGGAAACACCATATATTTT. The encoded protein is CASSQDRTAFSGNTIYF.

The V and J genes are TRBV19 and TRBJ1-5, with D uncertain. This CDR3 is built from 14 residues. Trimming took 6 bases from V and 0 from J, leaving 9 bases between them. Germline CDR1 and CDR2: LNHDA and SQIVND (reference sequence). In DNA, the CDR3 is TGTGCCAGTAGCCGGGGATATAGCAATCAGCCCCAGCATTTT. This codes for CASSRGYSNQPQHF.

This sequence joins TRBV13 and TRBJ2-4, with 9 bases that match TRBD2. Germline assignment: CDR1 PRHDT and CDR2 FYEKMQ (reference sequence). This CDR3 comprises 17 residues. V shed 5 bases, J shed 8 bases, and the junction held 16 bases outside the gene matches. The CDR3 DNA sequence: TGTGCCAGCAGCGTTCTGAGTAGCGGGAGTAGGCTAGACATTCAGTACTTC. This gives the protein CASSVLSSGSRLDIQYF. The variable domain in full, with the rest retrieved from reference TRBV13 and TRBJ2-4, is AAGVIQSPRHLIKEKRETATLKCYPIPRHDTVYWYQQGPGQDPQFLISFYEKMQSDKGSIPDRFSAQQFSDYHSELNMSSLELGDSALYFCASSVLSSGSRLDIQYFGAGTRLSVL.

V usage is TRBV3-1 (or the pseudogene TRBV3-2) and J usage is TRBJ2-7; D is perhaps TRBD2 (5 bases). Trimming stripped 0 bases from V and 5 bases from J, with 11 bases between. This CDR3 has 14 residues. Germline-derived CDR1 and CDR2 are LGHDT and YNNKEL (reference sequence). The CDR3 sequence is CASSQEVRAHEQYF. The CDR3 DNA follows: TGTGCCAGCAGCCAAGAGGTGCGGGCCCACGAGCAGTACTTC.

This chain joins TRBV2 and TRBJ2-4; tentatively, D is TRBD2 (6 bases). With 0 bases removed from V and 10 bases from J, the gap between germline ends came to 10 bases. The CDR3 loop spans 13 amino acids. Germline V gene data show CDR1 as SNHLY and CDR2 as FYNNEI. CDR3 nucleotide sequence: TGTGCCAGCAGTGAAGCCGGCCGGGGGATTCAGTACTTC. It encodes CASSEAGRGIQYF.

The genes are TRBV7-8 and TRBJ1-4, with D maybe TRBD1 (6 bases). CDR3 length: 17 residues. The germline gives CDR1 SGHVS, CDR2 FQNEAQ. The germline V and J ends were trimmed by 1 base and 7 bases, with 19 bases remaining between them. CDR3 sequence: CASSLVQGPAIGEKLFF. In nucleotides, the CDR3 is TGTGCCAGCAGCTTAGTTCAGGGGCCCGCTATTGGTGAAAAACTGTTTTTT.

The chain uses TRBV4-1 and TRBJ2-2, with 12 bases matching TRBD2. The CDR3 runs to 20 residues. CDR1 is MGHRA, CDR2 YSYEKL, per germline. Losses at the gene ends were 1 base for V and 0 bases for J; bases not matched to a gene: 9. CDR3 sequence (DNA): TGCGCCAGCAGCCAAGTACTAGCGGGAGGACACGATGCGAACACCGGGGAGCTGTTTTTT. It specifies CASSQVLAGGHDANTGELFF.

The genes are TRBV2 and TRBJ1-5; no definite D call. The germline V gene has CDR1 SNHLY and CDR2 FYNNEI. CDR3 length: 13 amino acids. Trimming left V 0 bases short and J 10 bases short, with 10 bases between. This CDR3 reads CASSEAGANPQHF. The CDR3 nucleotides are TGTGCCAGCAGTGAAGCTGGTGCGAACCCCCAGCATTTT. The full variable domain, with the rest looked up from reference TRBV2 and TRBJ1-5, is EPEVTQTPSHQVTQMGQEVILRCVPISNHLYFYWYRQILGQKVEFLVSFYNNEISEKSEIFDDQFSVERPDGSNFTLKIRSTKLEDSAMYFCASSEAGANPQHFGDGTRLSIL.

V usage is TRBV6-2 or TRBV6-3 and J usage is TRBJ1-2, with D possibly TRBD1 on 6 matching bases. Germline CDR1 is MNHEY and CDR2 is SVGEGT. V shed 5 bases and J shed 2 bases, with 12 bases lying between them. This CDR3 has 14 residues. The CDR3: CASSTQGANYGYTF. The CDR3 bases are TGTGCCAGCAGTACACAGGGAGCGAACTATGGCTACACCTTC.

The chain recombines TRBV28 with TRBJ1-5; no firm D call. Germline CDR1 reads MDHEN; CDR2 reads SYDVKM. V lost 2 bases and J 4 bases, leaving 18 bases between the germline ends. The CDR3 runs to 17 residues. The CDR3 DNA reads as TGTGCCAGCAGTTTAATGGGGTCGAGGGCGGAAAATCAGCCCCAGCATTTT. Amino acid sequence: CASSLMGSRAENQPQHF.

The gene calls are TRBV6-2 or TRBV6-3 and TRBJ2-5, with 11 bases aligning to TRBD2. Per germline, CDR1 MNHEY and CDR2 SVGEGT. With 7 bases clipped from V and 0 bases from J, the junction kept 13 bases outside the gene matches. The CDR3 extends over 18 amino acids. CDR3 region: CASNPRLAGGSYQETQYF. CDR3 DNA sequence: TGTGCCAGCAACCCCCGCCTAGCGGGGGGATCGTACCAAGAGACCCAGTACTTC.

This clone was seen only a few times. The rearrangement uses TRBV7-3 and TRBJ2-1; 10 bases align to TRBD2. Per germline, CDR1 SGHTA and CDR2 FQGTGA. Trimming at V came to 2 bases and at J to 10 bases, leaving 11 bases not matched to a gene. This CDR3 spans 16 amino acids. DNA of the CDR3: TGTGCCAGCAGCTTAGATGTGGCTAGCGGGAGTAGGGAGCAGTTCTTC. Translated, it gives CASSLDVASGSREQFF.

This clone was recorded once. In the same sample, other DNA sequences code for this CDR3. The chain joins TRBV28 to TRBJ2-7; D might be TRBD2 (6 bases). Germline-derived CDR1 and CDR2 are MDHEN and SYDVKM. Trimming took off 3 bases at V and 6 bases at J, with 6 bases between the two ends. The CDR3 totals 11 residues. The CDR3 nucleotides are TGTGCCAGCAGTTTGCGGGGCGAGCAGTACTTC. This translates into CASSLRGEQYF. Together with reference TRBV28 and TRBJ2-7, the CDR3 gives the full variable domain: DVKVTQSSRYLVKRTGEKVFLECVQDMDHENMFWYRQDPGLGLRLIYFSYDVKMKEKGDIPEGYSVSREKKERFSLILESASTNQTSMYLCASSLRGEQYFGPGTRLTVT.

This clone was seen only once. The gene calls are TRBV28 and TRBJ1-2; possible D gene TRBD1, 6 bases. CDR3 length: 12 residues. Germline CDR1 reads MDHEN; CDR2 reads SYDVKM. In DNA form, the CDR3 reads TGTGCAATTGCCGGGACACCTTACGGCTACACCTTC. Residues: CAIAGTPYGYTF.